This T cell receptor (beta chain) was identified during a study of CD8+CD57+ T cells in acquired aplastic anemia. The CDR3 sequence is 16 residues long. V was clipped by 0 bases and J by 8 bases; unmatched bases: 9. Germline V gives CDR1 SGDLS, CDR2 YYNGEE. Only patients with CD8+CD57+ cell expansion on flow cytometry were chosen for sequencing. TCR beta VDJ and CDR3 were profiled, and genomic DNA was the template. TCRdb processed the reads anew with MiXCR; each CDR3 protein has one entry. The sample consists of a few hundred thousand distinct CDR3 sequences, about half of them appearing once. The TCR was taken from a human donor with aplastic anemia. The gene calls are TRBV9 and TRBJ2-1, with 9 bases matching TRBD2. The sequenced sample consisted of sorted CD4+, CD8+, or CD8+CD57+ T cells (not recorded which) from PBMCs. The CDR3 is CASSVARAGGMDEQFF. Here the CDR3 DNA reads TGTGCCAGCAGCGTAGCAAGGGCGGGGGGGATGGATGAGCAGTTCTTC.